A single sample gave rise to the 13 T cell receptor beta chains below, sequenced in a study of T cell responses to AZD1222 COVID-19 vaccine. The data were produced by immunoSEQ multiplex PCR, yet TCRdb's version contains in-frame clones alone and is incomplete. The sample lists more than 100,000 clones, 70% to 90% occurring once. The source material was peripheral blood, sampled on day 0 of AZD1222 vaccination. These receptors originate from an adult in good health.

CDR3: CASSQVRATGELFF. The CDR3, as DNA: TGTGCCAGCAGCCAAGTGAGAGCCACCGGGGAGCTGTTTTTT. The J gene is TRBJ2-2, the V gene TRBV3-1 (or the pseudogene TRBV3-2); no clear D. The CDR3 runs to 14 residues. The V end lost 1 base, the J end lost 4 bases, and 7 bases lay between the germline ends. Germline lookup yields CDR1 LGHDT and CDR2 YNNKEL (reference sequence).

J is TRBJ2-7 and V is TRBV30; TRBD2 matches 13 bases. Trimming cost V 3 bases and J 0 bases; bases outside gene matches: 11. CDR1 and CDR2 from the germline V gene are GTSNPN and SVGIG (reference sequence). The CDR3 contains 18 residues. The CDR3 sequence is CAWRARTSGRGISYEQYF. DNA of the CDR3: TGTGCCTGGAGGGCCCGGACTAGCGGGAGAGGGATCTCCTACGAGCAGTACTTC.

V gene TRBV5-1 combines with J gene TRBJ1-2, with a tentative D call TRBD1 (5 bases). The CDR3 length is 17 residues. Germline-derived CDR1 and CDR2 are SGHRS and YFSETQ. The germline V and J ends were trimmed by 2 bases and 0 bases, with 17 bases remaining between them. CDR3 region: CASSLGGTGTANYGYTF. The DNA for the CDR3 is TGCGCCAGCAGCTTAGGCGGGACGGGTACAGCTAACTATGGCTACACCTTC.

J is TRBJ2-5 and V is TRBV9, with TRBD2 identical over 14 bases. With V trimmed by 3 bases and J by 6 bases, 7 bases remained unmatched. CDR3 length: 16 amino acids. Germline V gene lookup returns CDR1 SGDLS and CDR2 YYNGEE. The CDR3 region has the DNA TGTGCCAGCAGCGCCCACGGGACTAGCGGGAGACAGACCCAGTACTTC. This codes for CASSAHGTSGRQTQYF.

The gene calls are TRBV3-1 (or the pseudogene TRBV3-2) and TRBJ1-3; D unresolved. This CDR3 has 16 residues. V shed 0 bases and J shed 0 bases, with 9 bases lying between them. CDR1 and CDR2 (germline): LGHDT, YNNKEL (reference sequence). The CDR3 here is CASSQEVWSSGNTIYF. CDR3 nucleotide sequence: TGTGCCAGCAGCCAAGAGGTCTGGAGCTCTGGAAACACCATATATTTT.

The chain couples TRBV29-1 to TRBJ2-7; 7 bases are a match to TRBD2. The V gene's germline CDR1 is SQVTM and CDR2 ANQGSEA. The junction had 6 bases not matched to a gene; V was cut back by 4 bases and J by 0 bases. CDR3 length equals 14 residues. In DNA form, the CDR3 reads TGCAGCGTTGCGACCGGGGGGAGCTCCTACGAGCAGTACTTC. Translated, it gives CSVATGGSSYEQYF.

V is TRBV19 and J is TRBJ2-7; 9 bases align to TRBD2. The ends lost 3 bases at V and 4 bases at J; junction bases unmatched: 13. CDR3 size: 17 residues. CDR1 and CDR2 from the germline V gene are LNHDA and SQIVND (reference sequence). The CDR3 DNA sequence: TGTGCCAGTAGTATCGTAGTAGCGGGAGCGGGAGGATACGAGCAGTACTTC. Protein product: CASSIVVAGAGGYEQYF.

The chain uses TRBV7-9 and TRBJ1-6; perhaps TRBD1 as D (6 bases). The germline V gene has CDR1 SEHNR and CDR2 FQNEAQ (reference sequence). The CDR3 covers 15 residues. Between the trimmed V and J ends, which lost 6 bases and 2 bases, there was a span of 11 bases. CDR3 sequence reads: CASRRTDAYNSPLHF. In DNA form, the CDR3 reads TGTGCCAGCAGACGGACAGACGCCTATAATTCACCCCTCCACTTT.

The chain joins TRBV10-2 to TRBJ1-2; unclear D gene. V lost 0 bases and J 4 bases, leaving 9 bases between the germline ends. The CDR3 has 14 residues. CDR1 and CDR2 (germline): WSHSY, SAAADI. In DNA, the CDR3 is TGCGCCAGCAGTGAGTCAGGGCAATCCTATGGCTACACCTTC. This encodes CASSESGQSYGYTF.

This chain links TRBV30 with TRBJ1-1, with D tentatively TRBD1 (6 bases). CDR1 is GTSNPN, CDR2 SVGIG, per germline (reference sequence). V was clipped by 3 bases and J by 0 bases, with 17 bases between them. The CDR3 is 16 residues long. The CDR3, as DNA: TGTGCCTGGAGCCCCATCGGTCGGGGGCTGAACACTGAAGCTTTCTTT. The encoded protein is CAWSPIGRGLNTEAFF.

The V call is TRBV5-4, the J call TRBJ2-7; D gene uncertain. This CDR3 is 14 amino acids long. Trimming removed 2 bases from V and 4 bases from J, with 13 bases in between. CDR1 is SGHNT, CDR2 YYREEE, per germline (reference sequence). This CDR3 is CASSLGPQVYEQYF. DNA for the CDR3: TGTGCCAGCAGCTTAGGGCCTCAGGTATACGAGCAGTACTTC.

The CDR3 loop is CASSVESANSPLHF. CDR3 sequence (DNA): TGTGCCAGCAGCGTAGAATCAGCTAATTCACCCCTCCACTTT. The chain employs TRBV9 and TRBJ1-6; no clear D gene. This CDR3 has 14 residues. Germline V lookup: CDR1 SGDLS, CDR2 YYNGEE. V was pared by 0 bases and J by 6 bases, with 7 bases between. The complete variable domain, with remaining parts taken from reference TRBV9 and TRBJ1-6, reads DSGVTQTPKHLITATGQRVTLRCSPRSGDLSVYWYQQSLDQGLQFLIQYYNGEERAKGNILERFSAQQFPDLHSELNLSSLELGDSALYFCASSVESANSPLHFGNGTRLTVT.

V usage is TRBV28 and J usage is TRBJ2-3; D is possibly TRBD1 (7 bases). This CDR3 spans 12 amino acids. CDR1 MDHEN and CDR2 SYDVKM come from the germline V gene. Trimming cost V 6 bases and J 11 bases, with 15 bases left between them. The CDR3, as DNA: TGTGCCAGCAGGCTCCAGGGGGGAAAGCAGTATTTT. Translated, it gives CASRLQGGKQYF.